This T cell receptor (beta chain) was sequenced in a study of T-cell reconstitution after alpha-beta-depleted transplantation in children. Germline-derived CDR1 and CDR2 are SGHRS and YFSETQ. The V and J ends lost 4 bases and 6 bases respectively, with 16 bases between them. This CDR3 region has 15 residues. The authors prepared the TCRbeta library with unique molecular identifiers. Using its own MiXCR run on the PCR reads, TCRdb lists one record per CDR3 protein. The sample holds about 610,000 distinct CDR3 sequences, about 11% seen once. This TCR came from a human donor who donated a stem cell graft to a child with acute myeloid leukemia. Sequencing used PBMCs from the stem cell graft donor, obtained from the stem cell graft. The chain joins TRBV5-1 to TRBJ2-2, with TRBD1 as a possible D gene (6 bases). The CDR3 protein is CASSPGHLGAGELFF. The CDR3 DNA is TGCGCCAGCAGCCCGGGACATTTAGGCGCCGGGGAGCTGTTTTTT. The full variable domain, in which reference TRBV5-1 and TRBJ2-2 provide the parts outside the CDR3, is KAGVTQTPRYLIKTRGQQVTLSCSPISGHRSVSWYQQTPGQGLQFLFEYFSETQRNKGNFPGRFSGRQFSNSRSEMNVSTLELGDSALYLCASSPGHLGAGELFFGEGSRLTVL.